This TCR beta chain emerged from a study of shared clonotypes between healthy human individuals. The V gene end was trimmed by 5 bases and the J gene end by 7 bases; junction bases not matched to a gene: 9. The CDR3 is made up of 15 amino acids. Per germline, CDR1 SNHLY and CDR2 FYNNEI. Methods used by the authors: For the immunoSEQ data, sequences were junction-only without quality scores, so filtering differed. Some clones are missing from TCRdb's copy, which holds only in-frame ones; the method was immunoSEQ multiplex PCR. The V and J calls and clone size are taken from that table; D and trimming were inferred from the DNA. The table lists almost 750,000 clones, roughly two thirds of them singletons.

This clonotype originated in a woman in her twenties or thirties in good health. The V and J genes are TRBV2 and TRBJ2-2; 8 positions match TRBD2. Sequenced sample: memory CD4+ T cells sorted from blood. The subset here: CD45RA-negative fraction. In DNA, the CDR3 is TGTGCCAGCAGTCCTATCACTAGCGGCCGCGGGGAGCTGTTTTTT. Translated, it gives CASSPITSGRGELFF.